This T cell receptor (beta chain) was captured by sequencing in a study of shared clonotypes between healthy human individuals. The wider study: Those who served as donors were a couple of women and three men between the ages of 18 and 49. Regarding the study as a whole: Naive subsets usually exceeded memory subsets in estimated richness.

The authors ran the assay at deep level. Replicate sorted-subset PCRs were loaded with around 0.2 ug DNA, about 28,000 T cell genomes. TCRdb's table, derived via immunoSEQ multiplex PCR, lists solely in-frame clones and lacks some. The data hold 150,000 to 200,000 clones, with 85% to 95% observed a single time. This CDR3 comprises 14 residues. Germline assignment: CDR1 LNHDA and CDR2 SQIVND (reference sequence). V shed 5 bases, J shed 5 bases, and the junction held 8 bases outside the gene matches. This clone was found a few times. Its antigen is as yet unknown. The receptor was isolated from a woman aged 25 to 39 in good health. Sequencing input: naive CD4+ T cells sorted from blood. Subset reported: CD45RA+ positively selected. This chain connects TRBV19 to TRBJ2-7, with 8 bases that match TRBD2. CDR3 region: CASSPQRELDEQYF. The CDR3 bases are TGTGCCAGTAGTCCACAGCGGGAGTTGGACGAGCAGTACTTC.